A selection of T cell receptor beta chains follows, all from one sample in a study of T cell changes during pregnancy in multiple sclerosis. The data were produced by immunoSEQ multiplex PCR, yet TCRdb's version contains in-frame clones alone and is incomplete. The table lists 30,000 to 45,000 clones, around 92% of them singletons, with approximately 26% in the top ten. The sequenced sample was CD8+ T cells from peripheral blood mononuclear cells, obtained before pregnancy. Receptors were obtained from a female donor with multiple sclerosis, enrolled in a pregnancy study. Each CDR3 is given with its conserved first and last residue. The order of the fields is CDR3 protein, CDR3 DNA, J gene, V gene, clone size, D gene. The D gene is left open where the match is weak. Rows may omit the clone size; those that give it use once, few, many or a size class.

CDR3 protein: CASSQGANTEAFF
CDR3 DNA: TGTGCCAGCAGCCAAGGGGCGAACACTGAAGCTTTCTTT
J gene: TRBJ1-1
V gene: TRBV4-2
clone size: NA
D gene: NA

CDR3 protein: CASSLSSGYQTEAFF
CDR3 DNA: TGTGCCAGCAGTTTATCTTCGGGGTATCAGACTGAAGCTTTCTTT
J gene: TRBJ1-1
V gene: TRBV27
clone size: NA
D gene: NA

CDR3 protein: CASSSRLAGDDEQYF
CDR3 DNA: TGTGCCAGCAGCTCCAGACTAGCGGGAGATGACGAGCAGTACTTC
J gene: TRBJ2-7
V gene: TRBV7-8
clone size: NA
D gene: TRBD2

CDR3 protein: CASSTSVVSYGYTF
CDR3 DNA: TGTGCCAGCAGCACCTCCGTGGTGAGCTATGGCTACACCTTC
J gene: TRBJ1-2
V gene: TRBV5-6
clone size: NA
D gene: NA

CDR3 protein: CASSADSMNTEAFF
CDR3 DNA: TGTGCCAGCAGCGCGGACAGCATGAACACTGAAGCTTTCTTT
J gene: TRBJ1-1
V gene: TRBV7-3
clone size: NA
D gene: NA

CDR3 protein: CASGGAGGPGGSHEQYF
CDR3 DNA: TGTGCCAGCGGGGGAGCGGGAGGCCCGGGGGGATCCCACGAGCAGTACTTC
J gene: TRBJ2-7
V gene: TRBV7-9
clone size: NA
D gene: TRBD2

CDR3 protein: CASSLGLAGRTDTQYF
CDR3 DNA: TGTGCCAGCAGCTTGGGACTAGCGGGACGCACAGATACGCAGTATTTT
J gene: TRBJ2-3
V gene: TRBV5-8
clone size: NA
D gene: TRBD2

CDR3 protein: CASSTKPRDSYEQYF
CDR3 DNA: TGTGCCAGCAGCACAAAGCCCCGGGATTCCTACGAGCAGTACTTC
J gene: TRBJ2-7
V gene: TRBV5-4
clone size: NA
D gene: NA

CDR3 protein: CASSFLSSGGAIYEQYF
CDR3 DNA: TGTGCCAGCAGTTTTCTCTCATCGGGGGGAGCCATATACGAGCAGTACTTC
J gene: TRBJ2-7
V gene: TRBV27
clone size: NA
D gene: TRBD2

CDR3 protein: CASSDPSWGGARGAFF
CDR3 DNA: TGTGCCAGCAGCGATCCCTCGTGGGGGGGGGCGAGGGGCGCTTTCTTT
J gene: TRBJ1-1
V gene: TRBV9
clone size: NA
D gene: NA

CDR3 protein: CASSPRWGGLGKTEAFF
CDR3 DNA: TGTGCCAGCAGCCCGAGGTGGGGGGGCCTTGGGAAGACTGAAGCTTTCTTT
J gene: TRBJ1-1
V gene: TRBV7-9
clone size: once
D gene: NA

CDR3 protein: CASSLRGGGFWGDGYTF
CDR3 DNA: TGTGCCAGCAGTTTAAGGGGCGGGGGATTTTGGGGGGACGGCTACACCTTC
J gene: TRBJ1-2
V gene: TRBV27
clone size: NA
D gene: NA

CDR3 protein: CASGGTSDLQETQYF
CDR3 DNA: TGTGCCAGCGGAGGGACTAGCGACCTACAAGAGACCCAGTACTTC
J gene: TRBJ2-5
V gene: TRBV7-8
clone size: NA
D gene: TRBD2

CDR3 protein: CASSIEEYNEQFF
CDR3 DNA: TGTGCCAGTAGTATAGAGGAGTACAATGAGCAGTTCTTC
J gene: TRBJ2-1
V gene: TRBV19
clone size: NA
D gene: NA

CDR3 protein: CASSVDAKDTQYF
CDR3 DNA: TGTGCCAGCAGCGTAGATGCGAAGGATACGCAGTATTTT
J gene: TRBJ2-3
V gene: TRBV9
clone size: NA
D gene: NA

CDR3 protein: CASSTSQGGGYTF
CDR3 DNA: TGTGCCAGCAGCACCTCTCAGGGCGGTGGCTACACCTTC
J gene: TRBJ1-2
V gene: TRBV9
clone size: NA
D gene: NA